This TCR beta chain emerged from a study of CXCR3-negative and CXCR3-positive naive CD8 T cells. Carrying UMI labels, the TRB cDNA libraries were prepared through 5' RACE. TCRdb re-called the 5' RACE reads and shows each CDR3 protein once, DNA omitted. Reported are 45,000 to 70,000 distinct CDR3 sequences; the ten largest clones contain 20% to 25%. CDR1 SGHRS and CDR2 YFSETQ come from the germline V gene. The CDR3 has 13 amino acids. The chain employs TRBV5-1 and TRBJ2-1; TCRdb outputs TRBD1, but without DNA this stays unchecked. Source material: memory CD8+ T cells from blood. The origin of this receptor is a human donor in good health. Some clones in this sample may be carry-over from other donors' samples. The CDR3 sequence: CASSLPPGDEQFF.